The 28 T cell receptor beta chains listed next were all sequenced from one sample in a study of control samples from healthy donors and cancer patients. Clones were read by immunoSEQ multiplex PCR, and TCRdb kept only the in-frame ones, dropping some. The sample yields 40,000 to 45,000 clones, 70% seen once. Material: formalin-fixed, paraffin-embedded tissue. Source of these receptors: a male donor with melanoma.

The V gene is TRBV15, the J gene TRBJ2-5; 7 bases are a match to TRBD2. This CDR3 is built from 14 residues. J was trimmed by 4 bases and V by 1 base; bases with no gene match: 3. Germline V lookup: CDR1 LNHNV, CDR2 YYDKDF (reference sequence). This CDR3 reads CATSRGSGTETQYF. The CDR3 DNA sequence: TGTGCCACCAGCAGAGGGAGCGGGACAGAGACCCAGTACTTC.

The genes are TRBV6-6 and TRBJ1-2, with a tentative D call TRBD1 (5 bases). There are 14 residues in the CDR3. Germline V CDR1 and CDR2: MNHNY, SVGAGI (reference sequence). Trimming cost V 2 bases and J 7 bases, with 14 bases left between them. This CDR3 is CASSYPGPPRGYTF. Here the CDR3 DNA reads TGTGCCAGCAGTTACCCGGGACCGCCTCGTGGCTACACCTTC.

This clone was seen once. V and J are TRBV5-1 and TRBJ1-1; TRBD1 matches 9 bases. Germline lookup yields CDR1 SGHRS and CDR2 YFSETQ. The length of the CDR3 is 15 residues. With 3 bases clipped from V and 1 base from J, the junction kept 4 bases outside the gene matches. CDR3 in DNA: TGCGCCAGCAGCTACAGGGGGCGAGGGAACACTGAAGCTTTCTTT. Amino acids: CASSYRGRGNTEAFF.

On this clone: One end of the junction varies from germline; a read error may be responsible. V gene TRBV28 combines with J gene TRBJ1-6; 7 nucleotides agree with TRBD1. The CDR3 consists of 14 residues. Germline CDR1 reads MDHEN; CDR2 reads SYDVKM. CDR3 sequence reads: CARRGRGGDSPLHF. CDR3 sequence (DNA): TGTGCCCGCAGGGGGAGGGGCGGCGATTCACCCCTCCACTTT.

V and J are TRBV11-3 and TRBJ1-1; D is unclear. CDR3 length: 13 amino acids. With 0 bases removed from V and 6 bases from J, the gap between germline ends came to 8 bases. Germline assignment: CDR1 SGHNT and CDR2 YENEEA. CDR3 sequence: CASSLDLSSEAFF. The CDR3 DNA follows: TGTGCCAGCAGCTTAGATCTCAGCTCTGAAGCTTTCTTT.

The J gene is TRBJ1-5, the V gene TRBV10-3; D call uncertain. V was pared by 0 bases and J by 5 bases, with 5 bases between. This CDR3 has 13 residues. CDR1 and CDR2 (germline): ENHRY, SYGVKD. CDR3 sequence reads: CAISESSDQPQHF. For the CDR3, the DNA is TGTGCCATCAGTGAGTCGAGTGATCAGCCCCAGCATTTT.

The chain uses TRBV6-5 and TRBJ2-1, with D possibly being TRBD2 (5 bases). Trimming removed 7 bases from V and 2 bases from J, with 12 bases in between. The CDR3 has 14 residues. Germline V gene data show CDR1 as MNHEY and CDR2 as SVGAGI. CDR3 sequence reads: CASKSGTPYNEQFF. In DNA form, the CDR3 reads TGTGCCAGCAAGAGCGGTACGCCCTACAATGAGCAGTTCTTC.

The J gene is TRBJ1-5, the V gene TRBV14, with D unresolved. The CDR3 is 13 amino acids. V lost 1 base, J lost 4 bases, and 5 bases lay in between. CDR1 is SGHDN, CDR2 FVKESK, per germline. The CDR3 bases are TGTGCCAGCAGCCAAGGGCCAAATCAGCCCCAGCATTTT. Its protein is CASSQGPNQPQHF.

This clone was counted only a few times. The CDR3 spells CASRPRGAYNEQFF. The CDR3 DNA is TGTGCCAGTAGGCCGCGGGGGGCCTACAATGAGCAGTTCTTC. The chain joins TRBV19 to TRBJ2-1, with TRBD2 identical over 8 bases. The CDR3 is 14 residues long. Germline V gene lookup returns CDR1 LNHDA and CDR2 SQIVND (reference sequence). V lost 6 bases to trimming and J lost 2 bases; unmatched junction nucleotides: 3.

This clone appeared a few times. The CDR3 DNA sequence: TGTGCCAGCAGTTTACGGACAGGGCTGCTGGTGAACACTGAAGCTTTCTTT. Its translation is CASSLRTGLLVNTEAFF. This rearrangement joins TRBV28 to TRBJ1-1, with TRBD1 matching 8 bases. The CDR3 is 17 residues long. After removal of 2 bases from V and 0 bases from J, the junction contained 8 bases not matched to a gene. Per germline, CDR1 MDHEN and CDR2 SYDVKM. The complete variable domain, with remaining parts taken from reference TRBV28 and TRBJ1-1, reads DVKVTQSSRYLVKRTGEKVFLECVQDMDHENMFWYRQDPGLGLRLIYFSYDVKMKEKGDIPEGYSVSREKKERFSLILESASTNQTSMYLCASSLRTGLLVNTEAFFGQGTRLTVV.

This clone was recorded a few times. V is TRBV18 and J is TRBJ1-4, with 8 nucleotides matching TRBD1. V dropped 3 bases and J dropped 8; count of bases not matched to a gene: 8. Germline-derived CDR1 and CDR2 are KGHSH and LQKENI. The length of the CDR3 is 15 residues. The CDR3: CASSPSQGAREKLFF. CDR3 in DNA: TGTGCCAGCTCACCGTCGCAGGGGGCGAGAGAAAAACTGTTTTTT.

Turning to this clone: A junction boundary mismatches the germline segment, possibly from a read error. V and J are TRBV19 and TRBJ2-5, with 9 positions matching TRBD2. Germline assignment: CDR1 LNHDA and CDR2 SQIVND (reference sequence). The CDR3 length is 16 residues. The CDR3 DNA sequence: TGTGCCAGTAGTATGGCGGGAGGGGGGCACAGGAAGACCCAATACTTC. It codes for CASSMAGGGHRKTQYF.

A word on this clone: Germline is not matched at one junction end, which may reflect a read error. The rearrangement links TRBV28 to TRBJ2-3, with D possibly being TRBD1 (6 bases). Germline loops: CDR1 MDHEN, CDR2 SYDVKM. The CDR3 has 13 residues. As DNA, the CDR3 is TGTGCCAGCTTCCCTGGGGGCACAGATACACAGTATTTT. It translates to CASFPGGTDTQYF.

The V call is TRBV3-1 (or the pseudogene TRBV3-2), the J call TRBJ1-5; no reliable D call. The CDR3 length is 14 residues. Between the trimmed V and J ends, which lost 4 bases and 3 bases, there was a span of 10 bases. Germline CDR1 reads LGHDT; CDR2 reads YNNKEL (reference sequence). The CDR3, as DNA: TGTGCCAGCAGCCGATCCGGGCCCAATCAGCCCCAGCATTTT. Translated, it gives CASSRSGPNQPQHF.

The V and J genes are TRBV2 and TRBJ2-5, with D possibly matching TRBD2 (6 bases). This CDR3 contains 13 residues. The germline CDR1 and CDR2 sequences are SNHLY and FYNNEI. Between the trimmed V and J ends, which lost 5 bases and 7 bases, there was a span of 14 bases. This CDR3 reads CASSMASEGTQYF. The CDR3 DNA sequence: TGTGCCAGCAGTATGGCTAGCGAAGGGACCCAGTACTTC.

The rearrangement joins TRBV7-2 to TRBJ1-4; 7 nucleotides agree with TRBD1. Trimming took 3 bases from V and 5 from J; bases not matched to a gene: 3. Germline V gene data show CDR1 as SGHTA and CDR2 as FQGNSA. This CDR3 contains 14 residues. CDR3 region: CASSLGTANEKLFF. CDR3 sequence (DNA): TGTGCCAGCAGCTTGGGGACAGCGAATGAAAAACTGTTTTTT.

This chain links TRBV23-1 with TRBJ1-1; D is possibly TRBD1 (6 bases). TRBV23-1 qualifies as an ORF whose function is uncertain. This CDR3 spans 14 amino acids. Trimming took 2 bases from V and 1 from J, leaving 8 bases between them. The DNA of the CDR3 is TGCGCCAGCAGTCAAGGGACAACGAACACTGAAGCTTTCTTT. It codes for CASSQGTTNTEAFF.

The CDR3 region has the DNA TGTGCCAGCAGTGAAGAGGGGGAGGTCGGCTACACCTTC. Protein product: CASSEEGEVGYTF. The chain has TRBV2 and TRBJ1-2; perhaps TRBD1 as D (6 bases). The germline V gene has CDR1 SNHLY and CDR2 FYNNEI. Trimming removed 1 base at V and 8 bases at J, with 11 bases between. The CDR3 spans 13 residues.

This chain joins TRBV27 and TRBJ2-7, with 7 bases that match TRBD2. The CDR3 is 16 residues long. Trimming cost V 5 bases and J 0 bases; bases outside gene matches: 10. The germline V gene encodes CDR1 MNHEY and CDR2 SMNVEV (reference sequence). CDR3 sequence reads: CASSPGRGGSSYEQYF. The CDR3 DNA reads TGTGCCAGCAGTCCCGGACGGGGCGGGAGCTCCTACGAGCAGTACTTC.

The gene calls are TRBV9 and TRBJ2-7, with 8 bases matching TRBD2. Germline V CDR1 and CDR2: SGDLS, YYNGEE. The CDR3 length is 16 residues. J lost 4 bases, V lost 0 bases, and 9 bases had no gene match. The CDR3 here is CASSVGLGTGGYEQYF. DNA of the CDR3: TGTGCCAGCAGCGTAGGTTTGGGCACGGGAGGGTACGAGCAGTACTTC.

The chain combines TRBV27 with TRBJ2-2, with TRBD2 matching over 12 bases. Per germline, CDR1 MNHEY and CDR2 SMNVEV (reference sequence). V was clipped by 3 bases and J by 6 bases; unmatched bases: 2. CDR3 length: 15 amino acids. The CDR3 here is CASSFTSGRPGELFF. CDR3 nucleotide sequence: TGTGCCAGCAGTTTCACTAGCGGGAGGCCCGGGGAGCTGTTTTTT.

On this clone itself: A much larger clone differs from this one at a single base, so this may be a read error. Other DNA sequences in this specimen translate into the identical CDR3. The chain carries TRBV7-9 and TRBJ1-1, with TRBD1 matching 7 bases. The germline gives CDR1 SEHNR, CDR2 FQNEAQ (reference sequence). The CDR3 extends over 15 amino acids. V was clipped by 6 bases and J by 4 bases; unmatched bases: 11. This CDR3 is CASSSSQSGGTEAFF. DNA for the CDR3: TGTGCCAGCAGTTCCTCCCAGTCAGGGGGCACTGAAGCTTTCTTT.

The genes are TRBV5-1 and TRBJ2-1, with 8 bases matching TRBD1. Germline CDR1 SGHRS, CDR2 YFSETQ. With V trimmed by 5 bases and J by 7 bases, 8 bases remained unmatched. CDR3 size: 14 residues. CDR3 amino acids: CASRSWTGMNEQFF. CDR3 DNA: TGCGCCAGCAGATCCTGGACAGGGATGAATGAGCAGTTCTTC.

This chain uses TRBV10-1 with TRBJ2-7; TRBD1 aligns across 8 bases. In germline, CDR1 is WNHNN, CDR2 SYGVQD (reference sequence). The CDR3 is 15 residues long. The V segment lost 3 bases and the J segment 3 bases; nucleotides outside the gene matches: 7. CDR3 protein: CASSDVIQGGYEQYF. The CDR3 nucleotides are TGCGCCAGCAGTGATGTCATACAGGGGGGCTACGAGCAGTACTTC.

The CDR3 nucleotides are TGTGCCAGCAGTTTAATACGCGGGAGGACGCAGTATTTT. This gives the protein CASSLIRGRTQYF. This chain uses TRBV28 with TRBJ2-3; 8 nucleotides line up with TRBD2. The CDR3 consists of 13 residues. The V gene's germline CDR1 is MDHEN and CDR2 SYDVKM. V gave up 2 bases and J gave up 9 bases; unmatched junction bases: 4.

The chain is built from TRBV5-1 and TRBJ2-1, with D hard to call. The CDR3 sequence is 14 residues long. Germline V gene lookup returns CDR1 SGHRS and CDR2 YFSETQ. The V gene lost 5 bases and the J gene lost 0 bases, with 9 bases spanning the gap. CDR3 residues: CASRPQSSYNEQFF. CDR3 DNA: TGCGCCAGCAGGCCACAAAGCTCCTACAATGAGCAGTTCTTC.

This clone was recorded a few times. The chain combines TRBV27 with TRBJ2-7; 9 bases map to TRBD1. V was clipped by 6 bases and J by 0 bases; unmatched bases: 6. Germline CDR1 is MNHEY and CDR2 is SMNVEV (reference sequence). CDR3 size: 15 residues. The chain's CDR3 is CASSGQGLTSYEQYF. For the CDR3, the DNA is TGTGCCAGCAGCGGACAGGGGCTGACCTCCTACGAGCAGTACTTC.

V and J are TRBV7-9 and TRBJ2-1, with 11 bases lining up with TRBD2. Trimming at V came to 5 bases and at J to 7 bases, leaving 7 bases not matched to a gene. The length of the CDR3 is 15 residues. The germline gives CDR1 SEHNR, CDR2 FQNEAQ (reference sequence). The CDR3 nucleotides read TGTGCCAGCAGCCCGGGACTAGCGGAGGTAAATGAGCAGTTCTTC. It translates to CASSPGLAEVNEQFF.